What follows are 32 T cell receptor beta chains derived from one specimen sequenced in a study of T cell responses to AZD1222 COVID-19 vaccine. Sequencing used immunoSEQ multiplex PCR; TCRdb keeps in-frame clones, though not all of them. The sample lists around 99,000 clones; 80% to 90% were seen once. The sequencing used peripheral blood, collected on day 0 of AZD1222 vaccination. These receptors were obtained from an adult in good health.

The chain couples TRBV28 to TRBJ2-5; the D gene is possibly TRBD1 (5 bases). This CDR3 spans 14 amino acids. Between the trimmed V and J ends, which lost 3 bases and 4 bases, there was a span of 12 bases. The germline gives CDR1 MDHEN, CDR2 SYDVKM. DNA of the CDR3: TGTGCCAGCAGTTTTCTACAGGCGGCAGAGACCCAGTACTTC. Translating it yields CASSFLQAAETQYF. The whole variable domain, remainder taken from reference TRBV28 and TRBJ2-5, is DVKVTQSSRYLVKRTGEKVFLECVQDMDHENMFWYRQDPGLGLRLIYFSYDVKMKEKGDIPEGYSVSREKKERFSLILESASTNQTSMYLCASSFLQAAETQYFGPGTRLLVL.

This clone was detected only once. The V gene is TRBV28, the J gene TRBJ2-7, with D possibly being TRBD2 (6 bases). V dropped 6 bases and J dropped 2 bases, with 8 bases sitting between them. This CDR3 is 12 amino acids long. Germline loops: CDR1 MDHEN, CDR2 SYDVKM. CDR3 bases: TGTGCCAGCAGGACGGGGGCCTACGAGCAGTACTTC. Protein product: CASRTGAYEQYF.

The DNA of the CDR3 is TGTGCCAGCAGTCTGGTCGGGACGAACACTGAAGCTTTCTTT. Protein sequence: CASSLVGTNTEAFF. The chain is built from TRBV2 and TRBJ1-1; a possible D gene is TRBD1 (5 bases). Germline CDR1 reads SNHLY; CDR2 reads FYNNEI. V lost 5 bases, J lost 1 base, and 11 bases lay in between. The CDR3 is 14 amino acids.

The table lists this clone with a count of one. The genes are TRBV5-8 and TRBJ2-5; 9 positions match TRBD2. The germline V gene encodes CDR1 SGHTS and CDR2 YDEGEE. J gave up 5 bases and V 3 bases, and 11 bases lay outside the gene matches. This CDR3 spans 16 amino acids. CDR3 region: CASSSGLAPTRETQYF. Written as DNA, the CDR3 is TGTGCCAGCAGCTCCGGACTAGCGCCCACGAGGGAGACCCAGTACTTC.

This chain uses TRBV5-1 with TRBJ2-1; 7 positions match TRBD2. Germline V gives CDR1 SGHRS, CDR2 YFSETQ. The junction had 4 bases not matched to a gene; V was cut back by 2 bases and J by 8 bases. The length of the CDR3 is 13 residues. The CDR3 here is CASSLAGLDEQFF. The CDR3 DNA reads TGCGCCAGCAGCTTAGCGGGATTGGATGAGCAGTTCTTC.

The J gene is TRBJ2-1, the V gene TRBV7-8; the D gene could be TRBD1 or TRBD2 (6 bases each). V gave up 0 bases and J gave up 15 bases, with 24 bases separating them. The CDR3 runs to 16 residues. Germline CDR1 reads SGHVS; CDR2 reads FQNEAQ. CDR3 amino acids: CASSLAADPRRGSLFF. The CDR3, as DNA: TGTGCCAGCAGCTTAGCCGCGGACCCGAGGAGGGGGAGCTTGTTCTTC.

The chain employs TRBV19 and TRBJ1-1; TRBD1 matches at 12 bases. V dropped 5 bases and J dropped 2; count of bases not matched to a gene: 3. CDR3 size: 15 residues. Germline V gene lookup returns CDR1 LNHDA and CDR2 SQIVND (reference sequence). CDR3 amino acids: CASSPGTGGNTEAFF. The CDR3 DNA reads as TGTGCCAGTAGTCCCGGGACAGGGGGCAACACTGAAGCTTTCTTT.

The V call is TRBV15, the J call TRBJ2-7; D might be TRBD2 (6 bases). Trimming cost V 1 base and J 1 base, with 11 bases left between them. The CDR3 consists of 15 residues. CDR1 and CDR2 (germline): LNHNV, YYDKDF (reference sequence). CDR3 sequence (DNA): TGTGCCACCAGCAGAGGCGGGGCGGGGTCCTACGAGCAGTACTTC. This sequence encodes CATSRGGAGSYEQYF.

The chain employs TRBV14 and TRBJ1-1, with TRBD1 matching over 7 bases. The V and J ends lost 4 bases and 3 bases, in that order; junction bases with no gene match: 8. The CDR3 consists of 15 residues. CDR1 SGHDN and CDR2 FVKESK come from the germline V gene. CDR3 residues: CASSPLTGLHTEAFF. CDR3 coding DNA: TGTGCCAGCAGCCCATTGACAGGGCTGCACACTGAAGCTTTCTTT. Full variable domain (remainder filled in from reference TRBV14 and TRBJ1-1): EAGVTQFPSHSVIEKGQTVTLRCDPISGHDNLYWYRRVMGKEIKFLLHFVKESKQDESGMPNNRFLAERTGGTYSTLKVQPAELEDSGVYFCASSPLTGLHTEAFFGQGTRLTVV.

The count of this clone is one. The genes are TRBV18 and TRBJ2-6; D call uncertain. Per the germline V gene, CDR1 is KGHSH and CDR2 is LQKENI. V lost 2 bases, J lost 2 bases, and 13 bases lay in between. This CDR3 has 17 amino acids. The CDR3 DNA sequence: TGTGCCAGCTCACCATTTTCAGGACGCCCTGGGGCCAACGTCCTGACTTTC. Protein: CASSPFSGRPGANVLTF.

V and J are TRBV6-1 and TRBJ1-2; no reliable D call. Between the trimmed V and J ends, which lost 3 bases and 4 bases, there was a span of 15 bases. The CDR3 covers 15 residues. CDR1 and CDR2 from the germline V gene are MNHNS and SASEGT. DNA of the CDR3: TGTGCCAGCAGTGACAACTGGGAGGGTGGCTATGGCTACACCTTC. The encoded protein is CASSDNWEGGYGYTF.

V usage is TRBV5-1 and J usage is TRBJ2-1, with TRBD1 matching over 7 bases. This CDR3 is built from 18 residues. Trimming removed 5 bases from V and 3 bases from J; junction bases left unmatched: 17. Per germline, CDR1 SGHRS and CDR2 YFSETQ. Here the CDR3 reads CASRNSGDRLPIYNEQFF. The CDR3 DNA sequence: TGCGCCAGCAGGAATTCCGGGGACAGACTACCCATCTACAATGAGCAGTTCTTC.

V usage is TRBV12-3 or TRBV12-4 and J usage is TRBJ1-4; D gene uncertain. CDR3 size: 13 residues. With 4 bases removed from V and 8 bases from J, the gap between germline ends came to 11 bases. The CDR3 nucleotides are TGTGCCAGCAGTTCCGGCTTCGGGGAAAAACTGTTTTTT. Translation gives CASSSGFGEKLFF.

The chain joins TRBV19 to TRBJ2-2; 8 nucleotides match TRBD1. CDR3 length: 15 amino acids. Trimming took 6 bases from V and 2 from J; bases not matched to a gene: 5. Per the germline V gene, CDR1 is LNHDA and CDR2 is SQIVND (reference sequence). The CDR3 reads CASSLGQVNTGELFF. DNA of the CDR3: TGTGCCAGTAGCTTGGGACAGGTTAACACCGGGGAGCTGTTTTTT.

This clone was counted between two and nine times. The rearrangement uses TRBV30 and TRBJ2-1, with a tentative D call TRBD1 (5 bases). V gave up 4 bases and J gave up 6 bases, with 13 bases separating them. In germline, CDR1 is GTSNPN, CDR2 SVGIG (reference sequence). This CDR3 is built from 13 residues. The CDR3 sequence is CAWNRNVANEQFF. CDR3 DNA: TGTGCCTGGAACAGGAACGTGGCCAATGAGCAGTTCTTC.

The J gene is TRBJ2-7, the V gene TRBV19; 7 positions agree with TRBD2. This CDR3 contains 11 residues. CDR1 is LNHDA and CDR2 is SQIVND in the germline V gene (reference sequence). Trimming took 8 bases from V and 3 from J; bases not matched to a gene: 1. CDR3 DNA: TGTGCCAGTTCGGGGGGCTACGAGCAGTACTTC. Amino acids: CASSGGYEQYF.

V gene TRBV19 combines with J gene TRBJ1-2; the D gene is possibly TRBD1 (5 bases). The CDR3 spans 14 residues. Germline V gene sequence: CDR1 LNHDA, CDR2 SQIVND (reference sequence). V was pared by 3 bases and J by 5 bases, with 13 bases between. The CDR3 reads CASSIMTANYGYTF. The CDR3 DNA is TGTGCCAGTAGTATTATGACAGCAAATTATGGCTACACCTTC.

The rearrangement links TRBV7-3 to TRBJ1-1; 7 bases fit TRBD1. V trimming: 5 bases; J trimming: 5 bases; junction bases outside the gene matches: 11. The CDR3 is 15 residues long. Germline V gene lookup returns CDR1 SGHTA and CDR2 FQGTGA. This chain's CDR3 is CASSQEGGAWTEAFF. Here the CDR3 DNA reads TGTGCCAGCAGCCAAGAAGGGGGCGCTTGGACTGAAGCTTTCTTT.

The V call is TRBV7-9, the J call TRBJ2-6; D might be TRBD1 (5 bases). Germline V lookup: CDR1 SEHNR, CDR2 FQNEAQ (reference sequence). V was cut by 1 base and J by 3 bases, with 19 bases left in between. This CDR3 has 19 residues. The DNA of the CDR3 is TGTGCCAGCAGCTTAGTTTTGGCAGGGTTTCTGCGTGGGGCCAACGTCCTGACTTTC. The encoded protein is CASSLVLAGFLRGANVLTF.

This chain links TRBV19 with TRBJ2-7; 9 nucleotides match TRBD1. V lost 2 bases to trimming and J lost 1 base; unmatched junction nucleotides: 6. The V gene's germline CDR1 is LNHDA and CDR2 SQIVND (reference sequence). This CDR3 is 16 amino acids long. Written as DNA, the CDR3 is TGTGCCAGTAGTATAAGGGGACAGGGACCGTCCTACGAGCAGTACTTC. It encodes CASSIRGQGPSYEQYF.

The rearrangement uses TRBV18 and TRBJ2-5, with D possibly TRBD2 on 5 matching bases. This CDR3 contains 13 residues. Germline CDR1 reads KGHSH; CDR2 reads LQKENI. The V end lost 0 bases, the J end lost 6 bases, and 8 bases lay between the germline ends. CDR3 bases: TGTGCCAGCTCACCACCAGGGAGACAGACCCAGTACTTC. Residues: CASSPPGRQTQYF.

V gene TRBV7-9 combines with J gene TRBJ2-3; tentative D call: TRBD1 (6 bases). Deletions cut 3 bases from V and 3 bases from J, with 7 bases between. The V gene's germline CDR1 is SEHNR and CDR2 FQNEAQ (reference sequence). This CDR3 is built from 13 residues. The CDR3 protein is CASSLGQTDTQYF. The DNA for the CDR3 is TGTGCCAGCAGCTTGGGACAAACAGATACGCAGTATTTT. The full variable domain, with the rest looked up from reference TRBV7-9 and TRBJ2-3, is DTGVSQNPRHKITKRGQNVTFRCDPISEHNRLYWYRQTLGQGPEFLTYFQNEAQLEKSRLLSDRFSAERPKGSFSTLEIQRTEQGDSAMYLCASSLGQTDTQYFGPGTRLTVL.

V and J are TRBV11-2 and TRBJ2-3; 11 nucleotides match TRBD2. Losses at the gene ends were 1 base for V and 0 bases for J; bases not matched to a gene: 6. Germline V gives CDR1 SGHAT, CDR2 FQNNGV. The CDR3 consists of 18 residues. CDR3 sequence: CASSLVGTSGLSTDTQYF. The CDR3 DNA sequence: TGTGCCAGCAGCTTAGTGGGGACTAGCGGACTTAGCACAGATACGCAGTATTTT.

The chain combines TRBV11-2 with TRBJ2-3; D is ambiguous. This CDR3 region has 11 residues. Germline V lookup: CDR1 SGHAT, CDR2 FQNNGV. V was trimmed by 5 bases and J by 5 bases, leaving 5 bases between them. The CDR3 region is CASSPKDTQYF. The CDR3 DNA reads TGTGCCAGCAGCCCTAAAGATACGCAGTATTTT.

The V call is TRBV5-1, the J call TRBJ1-2; TRBD1 agrees at 7 bases. Germline V lookup: CDR1 SGHRS, CDR2 YFSETQ. This CDR3 region has 14 residues. The V and J ends lost 4 bases and 1 base, in that order; junction bases with no gene match: 4. The CDR3 DNA follows: TGCGCCAGCAGCCCTAACAGGGGTAACTATGGCTACACCTTC. This translates into CASSPNRGNYGYTF.

This rearrangement joins TRBV4-2 to TRBJ1-2; 8 nucleotides match TRBD1. The CDR3 has 16 amino acids. With V trimmed by 3 bases and J by 0 bases, 6 bases remained unmatched. Germline V CDR1 and CDR2: LGHNA, YNFKEQ. The CDR3 DNA reads as TGTGCCAGCAGCCAGGCCACAGGGGGGACTAACTATGGCTACACCTTC. Translation gives CASSQATGGTNYGYTF.

V usage is TRBV28 and J usage is TRBJ2-7, with 9 bases matching TRBD1. Germline loops: CDR1 MDHEN, CDR2 SYDVKM. This CDR3 spans 13 amino acids. The ends lost 5 bases at V and 2 bases at J; junction bases unmatched: 1. CDR3 loop: CASSRQGAYEQYF. The CDR3 region has the DNA TGTGCCAGCAGTAGACAGGGGGCCTACGAGCAGTACTTC.

This chain joins TRBV28 and TRBJ1-1; D is undetermined. Germline V gene lookup returns CDR1 MDHEN and CDR2 SYDVKM. The ends were cut back, 6 bases at V and 9 bases at J, with 8 bases in the middle. This CDR3 has 10 residues. CDR3 residues: CASSQIQAFF. Here the CDR3 DNA reads TGTGCCAGCAGCCAAATACAAGCTTTCTTT.

The gene calls are TRBV9 and TRBJ2-5; tentative D call: TRBD1 (6 bases). Trimming removed 0 bases from V and 5 bases from J, with 14 bases in between. The CDR3 totals 15 residues. Germline CDR1 reads SGDLS; CDR2 reads YYNGEE. The CDR3 region has the DNA TGTGCCAGCAGCGTAGTGGGGGCAGGGTACGAGACCCAGTACTTC. Translating it yields CASSVVGAGYETQYF. Full variable domain (missing parts from reference TRBV9 and TRBJ2-5): DSGVTQTPKHLITATGQRVTLRCSPRSGDLSVYWYQQSLDQGLQFLIQYYNGEERAKGNILERFSAQQFPDLHSELNLSSLELGDSALYFCASSVVGAGYETQYFGPGTRLLVL.

J is TRBJ2-7 and V is TRBV24-1; TRBD1 or TRBD2 may be the D gene (5 bases each). CDR3 length: 15 residues. The germline V gene encodes CDR1 KGHDR and CDR2 SFDVKD. V lost 4 bases to trimming and J lost 3 bases, with 15 bases between them. CDR3 amino acids: CATSESGTAFYEQYF. The CDR3 nucleotides read TGTGCCACCAGTGAGTCCGGGACGGCATTCTACGAGCAGTACTTC.

This sequence joins TRBV25-1 and TRBJ2-7; D is perhaps TRBD2 (6 bases). CDR3 length equals 14 residues. Per germline, CDR1 MGHDK and CDR2 SYGVNS. V was pared by 1 base and J by 7 bases, with 14 bases between. The CDR3 nucleotides read TGTGCCAGCAGTGAATCGGTTCTAGCGAGAGAGCAGTACTTC. This translates into CASSESVLAREQYF.

The chain links TRBV7-3 to TRBJ2-3; D may be TRBD2 (5 bases). Trimming left V 0 bases short and J 5 bases short, with 12 bases between. CDR1 SGHTA and CDR2 FQGTGA come from the germline V gene. The CDR3 covers 15 residues. Here the CDR3 reads CASSLTGPGGDTQYF. In DNA, the CDR3 is TGTGCCAGCAGCTTAACGGGTCCAGGAGGAGATACGCAGTATTTT.